The TCR beta chain under discussion was sequenced for a study of blood T cell repertoires in COVID-19. About the research overall: Spain, Italy and the United States supplied samples that represented acute and convalescent COVID-19.

V lost 5 bases and J lost 2; bases outside the gene matches: 6. Germline V gives CDR1 SGHAT, CDR2 FQDESV (reference sequence). This CDR3 comprises 14 residues. Per the authors' pipeline: Using reference gene primer amplification, nucleated cell counts were estimated. TCRdb's copy holds only in-frame clones and misses some; the assay was immunoSEQ multiplex PCR. Clonal size and the V and J genes are those of that table, whereas D and trimming came from the DNA. The sample carries approximately 240,000 clones, about 88% recorded once. The chain is built from TRBV11-1 and TRBJ2-7; 7 bases line up with TRBD1. The origin of this receptor is a woman aged 40-49 years who had recovered from COVID-19. Sequences were obtained from peripheral blood. The CDR3 spells CASSQTGTAYEQYF. CDR3 DNA: TGTGCCAGCAGCCAGACCGGGACAGCCTACGAGCAGTACTTC.